The entry that follows covers one T cell receptor (beta chain) sequence. In the original workflow: Amplification from reference gene primers served as the basis for estimated nucleated cell counts. Repertoires were generated with immunoSEQ multiplex PCR, while TCRdb's copy carries only in-frame clones and drops some. V, J and clone size are those of that table, while D and trimming were read from the DNA. Of some 70,000 clones in the sample, 70% to 90% were seen once. This sample is drawn from a study of blood T cell repertoires in COVID-19. At the level of the study: COVID-19 samples from acute and convalescent phases originated in the United States, Italy and Spain. PBMCs, B-cell-depleted T cells, or T cells provided the cDNA or gDNA that made up the material.

Germline V gene lookup returns CDR1 SGHVS and CDR2 FQNEAQ. CDR3 length: 15 amino acids. Trimming removed 5 bases from V and 0 bases from J, with 13 bases in between. The TCR sequence derives from a man aged 50 or older with active COVID-19. This rearrangement joins TRBV7-8 to TRBJ1-1; D gene ambiguous. The sample consisted of peripheral blood. The chain's CDR3 is CASSLLPGLNTEAFF. The CDR3 DNA reads as TGTGCCAGCAGCCTTCTACCAGGCTTGAACACTGAAGCTTTCTTT.